The source of this T cell receptor (beta chain) is a study of PD-L1 blockade in urothelial cancer. Study at large: Male sex and bladder-origin urothelial cancer characterized about 85% of the 29 patients.

Spiked synthetic TCR analogs estimated absolute template abundance per PCR. The method was immunoSEQ multiplex PCR; TCRdb's version includes in-frame clones alone and lacks a portion of them. The sample has tens of thousands of clones, about 85% seen once. Points on this clone: Antigen unknown. One end of the junction varies from germline; a read error may be responsible.

Indicated time point: pretreatment peripheral blood. CDR1 and CDR2 from the germline V gene are SGHTA and FQGTGA. The CDR3 is 15 residues long. The study's findings and limits: The study found that durable-benefit patients expanded tumor-associated blood clones more at 3 weeks.

This material consisted of PBMCs, taken around atezolizumab (anti-PD-L1) treatment. This TCR was recovered from a man in his 60s with urothelial cancer. The chain combines TRBV7-3 with TRBJ2-1, with 7 bases aligning to TRBD1. The CDR3 region is CASSITGVFYNEQFF. CDR3 nucleotides: TGTGCCAGCAGCATAACAGGGGTTTTCTACAATGAGCAGTTCTTC. Using reference TRBV7-3 and TRBJ2-1 for the parts outside the CDR3, the full variable domain is GAGVSQTPSNKVTEKGKYVELRCDPISGHTALYWYRQSLGQGPEFLIYFQGTGAADDSGLPNDRFFAVRPEGSVSTLKIQRTERGDSAVYLCASSITGVFYNEQFFGPGTRLTVL.